What follows are 16 T cell receptor beta chains derived from one specimen sequenced in a study of cytomegalovirus exposure and HLA in healthy donors. PCR involved 60 Vbeta and 13 Jbeta primers. Sequencing was performed with immunoSEQ multiplex PCR; in TCRdb, only in-frame clones are kept and a portion is missing. Of 150,000 to 170,000 clones listed, about four fifths were seen once; the top ten hold approximately 8%. Sequencing was carried out using PBMCs. The origin of the receptors is a man aged 25 to 40 in good health and CMV-seropositive.

The chain is built from TRBV10-3 and TRBJ1-6; 8 nucleotides match TRBD1. With 0 bases clipped from V and 7 bases from J, the junction kept 11 bases outside the gene matches. CDR3 length equals 18 residues. Per germline, CDR1 ENHRY and CDR2 SYGVKD. The DNA of the CDR3 is TGTGCCATCAGTGAGTCAACGGGGTTAAACAGGGGGAATTCACCCCTCCACTTT. This encodes CAISESTGLNRGNSPLHF.

The CDR3 spells CASSQERTAYGYTF. The CDR3 DNA follows: TGTGCCAGCAGCCAAGAAAGGACAGCCTATGGCTACACCTTC. The chain couples TRBV14 to TRBJ1-2, with D possibly TRBD1 on 6 matching bases. Trimming pared 0 bases from V and 4 bases from J, leaving 9 bases between. Germline lookup yields CDR1 SGHDN and CDR2 FVKESK. The CDR3 is 14 amino acids.

The rearrangement links TRBV14 to TRBJ1-1, with 9 bases identical to TRBD1. The CDR3 loop spans 15 amino acids. V was clipped by 0 bases and J by 10 bases; unmatched bases: 9. The V gene's germline CDR1 is SGHDN and CDR2 FVKESK. CDR3 loop: CASSQDPDRGLLAFF. CDR3 sequence (DNA): TGTGCCAGCAGCCAAGACCCGGACAGGGGACTATTAGCTTTCTTT.

This chain links TRBV5-1 with TRBJ2-1; D perhaps matches TRBD2 (5 bases). CDR1 is SGHRS, CDR2 YFSETQ, per germline. The CDR3 is 16 residues long. V gave up 0 bases and J gave up 3 bases, with 13 bases separating them. This chain's CDR3 is CASSLALRVDYNEQFF. CDR3 DNA: TGCGCCAGCAGCTTGGCCCTGCGGGTAGACTACAATGAGCAGTTCTTC.

The chain employs TRBV6-6 and TRBJ1-1; maybe TRBD1 (6 bases). The CDR3 is 14 amino acids. Between the trimmed V and J ends, which lost 2 bases and 6 bases, there was a span of 13 bases. The germline V gene has CDR1 MNHNY and CDR2 SVGAGI (reference sequence). The CDR3 sequence: CASSYLTGGAEAFF. In DNA, the CDR3 is TGTGCCAGCAGTTACCTGACAGGCGGCGCTGAAGCTTTCTTT.

The V gene is TRBV7-9, the J gene TRBJ1-5, with D unresolved. CDR3 length equals 15 residues. Germline V gene lookup returns CDR1 SEHNR and CDR2 FQNEAQ (reference sequence). V lost 5 bases and J lost 2, with 13 bases in between. As DNA, the CDR3 is TGTGCCAGCAGCGCCCGTGGGCAGGGCAATCAGCCCCAGCATTTT. Protein product: CASSARGQGNQPQHF.

The CDR3 DNA is TGTGCCAGCAGCTTAGTTGCAGGGGGAAACTATGGCTACACCTTC. This translates into CASSLVAGGNYGYTF. This chain joins TRBV11-2 and TRBJ1-2; 7 bases agree with TRBD1. This CDR3 contains 15 residues. Germline V lookup: CDR1 SGHAT, CDR2 FQNNGV. With V trimmed by 1 base and J by 2 bases, 4 bases remained unmatched. Variable domain in full (rest from reference TRBV11-2 and TRBJ1-2): EAGVAQSPRYKIIEKRQSVAFWCNPISGHATLYWYQQILGQGPKLLIQFQNNGVVDDSQLPKDRFSAERLKGVDSTLKIQPAKLEDSAVYLCASSLVAGGNYGYTFGSGTRLTVV.

The CDR3 DNA follows: TGTGCCAGCAGCTTAGCGCGGGAGAGGCCCGCAGCTTTCTACGAGCAGTACTTC. Its translation is CASSLARERPAAFYEQYF. The chain combines TRBV7-9 with TRBJ2-7; 7 nucleotides match TRBD2. Germline loops: CDR1 SEHNR, CDR2 FQNEAQ (reference sequence). V lost 0 bases and J lost 3; bases outside the gene matches: 14. CDR3 size: 18 residues.

The CDR3 loop is CASSSGTSGFYEQFF. In DNA, the CDR3 is TGTGCCAGCAGCTCCGGGACTAGCGGGTTCTATGAGCAGTTCTTC. The rearrangement uses TRBV7-9 and TRBJ2-1; TRBD2 agrees at 12 bases. J was trimmed by 8 bases and V by 4 bases; bases with no gene match: 6. Germline V gene data show CDR1 as SEHNR and CDR2 as FQNEAQ (reference sequence). The CDR3 spans 15 residues. Based on the CDR3 plus reference TRBV7-9 and TRBJ2-1, the full variable domain is DTGVSQNPRHKITKRGQNVTFRCDPISEHNRLYWYRQTLGQGPEFLTYFQNEAQLEKSRLLSDRFSAERPKGSFSTLEIQRTEQGDSAMYLCASSSGTSGFYEQFFGPGTRLTVL.

This clone was observed a single time. J is TRBJ1-1 and V is TRBV6-5, with TRBD1 matching 9 bases. The CDR3 covers 14 residues. With 4 bases clipped from V and 4 bases from J, the junction kept 4 bases outside the gene matches. From germline, CDR1 is MNHEY and CDR2 SVGAGI. The CDR3 bases are TGTGCCAGCAGTTCCGACAGGGGGTTCACTGAAGCTTTCTTT. This encodes CASSSDRGFTEAFF.

The genes are TRBV11-2 and TRBJ1-1, with D unresolved. This CDR3 is built from 13 residues. The ends were cut back, 1 base at V and 5 bases at J, with 8 bases in the middle. Germline V gene lookup returns CDR1 SGHAT and CDR2 FQNNGV. This CDR3 reads CASSLALSTEAFF. CDR3 sequence (DNA): TGTGCCAGCAGCTTAGCCCTTTCGACTGAAGCTTTCTTT.

The J gene is TRBJ2-5, the V gene TRBV6-1; the match to TRBD2 covers 8 bases. Germline-derived CDR1 and CDR2 are MNHNS and SASEGT. CDR3 length: 15 residues. The trim removed 2 bases at V and 5 bases at J, leaving 7 bases unmatched. The CDR3 DNA reads as TGTGCCAGCAGTGAAAAATCGGGGGGGAGGGAGACCCAGTACTTC. Protein: CASSEKSGGRETQYF.

The rearrangement links TRBV15 to TRBJ2-3; TRBD2 might be the D (7 bases). The CDR3 is 17 residues long. Germline lookup yields CDR1 LNHNV and CDR2 YYDKDF (reference sequence). V was pared by 5 bases and J by 0 bases, with 18 bases between. CDR3 nucleotide sequence: TGTGCCACCAGCGGGGGCCTAGCGGCTTCTAGCACAGATACGCAGTATTTT. Translation gives CATSGGLAASSTDTQYF.

The chain combines TRBV7-9 with TRBJ2-7, with 13 bases matching TRBD2. The CDR3 consists of 14 residues. CDR1 SEHNR and CDR2 FQNEAQ come from the germline V gene (reference sequence). V lost 5 bases and J lost 6; bases outside the gene matches: 4. CDR3 sequence (DNA): TGTGCCAGCAGCACGGGACTAGCGGGAACCGAGCAGTACTTC. Translating it yields CASSTGLAGTEQYF. The variable domain in full, completed from reference TRBV7-9 and TRBJ2-7, reads DTGVSQNPRHKITKRGQNVTFRCDPISEHNRLYWYRQTLGQGPEFLTYFQNEAQLEKSRLLSDRFSAERPKGSFSTLEIQRTEQGDSAMYLCASSTGLAGTEQYFGPGTRLTVT.

The chain uses TRBV5-4 and TRBJ2-1; TRBD1 agrees at 8 bases. The V and J ends lost 3 bases and 12 bases, in that order; junction bases with no gene match: 11. The CDR3 length is 14 residues. The germline V gene encodes CDR1 SGHNT and CDR2 YYREEE (reference sequence). Written as DNA, the CDR3 is TGTGCCAGCAGCTCCGGGACAGGCCATGGGGGGCAGTTCTTC. Translation: CASSSGTGHGGQFF.

The genes are TRBV6-5 and TRBJ1-2; the match to TRBD1 covers 8 bases. V was clipped by 0 bases and J by 3 bases; unmatched bases: 6. Germline loops: CDR1 MNHEY, CDR2 SVGAGI. The length of the CDR3 is 16 residues. CDR3 region: CASSYSSGGSYYGYTF. Written as DNA, the CDR3 is TGTGCCAGCAGTTACTCCTCAGGGGGCTCTTACTATGGCTACACCTTC.